This paragraph reports one T cell receptor beta chain. This sample stems from a study of blood T cell repertoires in COVID-19. Study in general: The United States, Italy and Spain were the sources of the acute and convalescent COVID-19 samples.

The assay was immunoSEQ multiplex PCR, and TCRdb's table has in-frame clones only and misses some. The sample has about 240,000 clones, about 85% seen once. The receptor comes from a man aged 60-69 years who had recovered from COVID-19. The sample taken for sequencing was peripheral blood.

Here the CDR3 DNA reads TGCAGTTCCGGACAGGGAACCCATGGCTACACCTTC. Translated: CSSGQGTHGYTF. The chain employs TRBV29-1 and TRBJ1-2; 8 nucleotides match TRBD1. The CDR3 is 12 residues long. CDR1 is SQVTM, CDR2 ANQGSEA, per germline.